This TCR beta chain is from a study of blood T cell repertoires in COVID-19. Study overall: Italy, Spain and the United States were the sources of the convalescent and acute COVID-19 samples. PBMCs, B-cell-depleted T cells, or T cells were the source of the cDNA or gDNA that made up the material.

The CDR3 has 15 residues. V was pared by 3 bases and J by 6 bases, with 6 bases of the junction left unmatched. The germline gives CDR1 LNHNV, CDR2 YYDKDF (reference sequence). In the authors' workflow: Estimation of nucleated cell counts was performed using reference gene primer amplification. Using immunoSEQ multiplex PCR, the repertoire was profiled, and TCRdb retains in-frame clones only, with some absent. V and J calls and clone size are those listed in that table; D and trimming were worked out from the DNA. Of about 300,000 clones in the sample, about nine tenths were seen once. The sample comprised PBMCs or T cells enriched from blood (not recorded which). V is TRBV15 and J is TRBJ1-1; 11 positions agree with TRBD1. This TCR derives from a woman aged 50 to 60 who had been exposed to COVID-19. The CDR3 region has the DNA TGTGCCACCAGCAGGGGACCGGGACAGGGGGCTGAAGCTTTCTTT. Residues: CATSRGPGQGAEAFF.